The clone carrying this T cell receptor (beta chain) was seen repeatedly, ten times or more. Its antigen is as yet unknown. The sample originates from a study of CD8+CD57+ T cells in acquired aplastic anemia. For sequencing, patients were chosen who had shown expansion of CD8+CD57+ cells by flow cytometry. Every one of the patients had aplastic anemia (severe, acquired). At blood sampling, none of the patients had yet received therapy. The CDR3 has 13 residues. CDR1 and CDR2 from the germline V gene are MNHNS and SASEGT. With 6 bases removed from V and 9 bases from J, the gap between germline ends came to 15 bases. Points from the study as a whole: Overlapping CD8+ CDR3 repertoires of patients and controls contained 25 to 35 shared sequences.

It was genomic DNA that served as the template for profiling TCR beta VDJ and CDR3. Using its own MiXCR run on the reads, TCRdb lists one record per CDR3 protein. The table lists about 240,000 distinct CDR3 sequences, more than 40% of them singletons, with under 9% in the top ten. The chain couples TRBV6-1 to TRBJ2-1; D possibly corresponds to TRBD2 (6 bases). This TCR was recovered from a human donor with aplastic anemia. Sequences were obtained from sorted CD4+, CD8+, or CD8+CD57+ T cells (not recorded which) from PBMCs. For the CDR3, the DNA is TGTGCCAGCAGCGAAACGGAGGGCCGTGAGCAGTTCTTC. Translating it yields CASSETEGREQFF.